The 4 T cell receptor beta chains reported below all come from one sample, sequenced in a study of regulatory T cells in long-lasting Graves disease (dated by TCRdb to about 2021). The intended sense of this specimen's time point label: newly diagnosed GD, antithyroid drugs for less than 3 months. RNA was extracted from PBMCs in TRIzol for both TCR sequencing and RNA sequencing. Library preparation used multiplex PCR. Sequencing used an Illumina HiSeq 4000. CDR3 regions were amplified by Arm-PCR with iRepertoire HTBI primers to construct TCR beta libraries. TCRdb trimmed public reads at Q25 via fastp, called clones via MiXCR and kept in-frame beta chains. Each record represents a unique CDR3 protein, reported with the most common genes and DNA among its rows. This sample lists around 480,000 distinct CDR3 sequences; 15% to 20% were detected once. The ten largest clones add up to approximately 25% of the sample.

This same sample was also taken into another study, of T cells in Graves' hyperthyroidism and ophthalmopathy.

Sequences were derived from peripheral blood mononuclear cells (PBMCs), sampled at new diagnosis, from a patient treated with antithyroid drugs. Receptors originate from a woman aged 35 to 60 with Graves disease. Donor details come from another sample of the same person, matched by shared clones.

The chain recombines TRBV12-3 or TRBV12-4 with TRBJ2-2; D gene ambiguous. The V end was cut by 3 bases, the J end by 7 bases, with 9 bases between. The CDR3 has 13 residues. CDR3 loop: CASSFGDVGELFF. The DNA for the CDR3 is TGTGCCAGCAGTTTTGGGGATGTCGGGGAGCTGTTTTTT.

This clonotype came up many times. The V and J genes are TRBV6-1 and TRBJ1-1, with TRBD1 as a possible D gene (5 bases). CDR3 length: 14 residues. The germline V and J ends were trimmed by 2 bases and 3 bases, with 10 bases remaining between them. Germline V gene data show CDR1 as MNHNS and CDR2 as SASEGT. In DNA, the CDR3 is TGTGCCAGCAGTGAAAGCGGGGCCTACACTGAAGCTTTCTTT. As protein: CASSESGAYTEAFF.

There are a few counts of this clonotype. CDR3: CASSQGQGAIDYGYTF. The CDR3 DNA reads TGTGCCAGCAGTCAGGGACAGGGGGCGATAGACTATGGCTACACCTTC. The chain is built from TRBV11-1 and TRBJ1-2; 12 bases match TRBD1. After removal of 6 bases from V and 3 bases from J, the junction contained 8 bases not matched to a gene. The CDR3 loop spans 16 amino acids. Germline V gene sequence: CDR1 SGHAT, CDR2 FQDESV (reference sequence).

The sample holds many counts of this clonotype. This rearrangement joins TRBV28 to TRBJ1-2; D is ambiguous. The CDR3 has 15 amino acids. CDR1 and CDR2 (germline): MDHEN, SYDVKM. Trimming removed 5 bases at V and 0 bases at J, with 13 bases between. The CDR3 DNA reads TGTGCCAGCAGTGTAGAGGCTCCCTCTAACTATGGCTACACCTTC. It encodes CASSVEAPSNYGYTF.